This T cell receptor beta chain was captured by sequencing in a study of blood T cell repertoires in COVID-19. About the research overall: Acute-phase and convalescent COVID-19 samples originated in the United States, Italy and Spain. PBMCs, B-cell-depleted T cells, or T cells were the source of the cDNA or gDNA that made up the material.

V lost 3 bases and J lost 0, with 11 bases in between. In germline, CDR1 is KGHSH, CDR2 LQKENI. This CDR3 contains 15 residues. Original data processing: Amplification of reference gene primers was used by the study to estimate nucleated cell counts. TCRdb's table, derived via immunoSEQ multiplex PCR, lists solely in-frame clones and lacks some. For V, J and clone size, that table is used; D and trimming come from the DNA. The table includes a few hundred thousand clones, about 85% detected once. Sequenced input: peripheral blood. The sequence came from a woman aged 18-29 years with acute or convalescent COVID-19. The gene calls are TRBV18 and TRBJ1-1, with a tentative D call TRBD1 (5 bases). The CDR3 reads CASSPQGGMNTEAFF. The CDR3 coding sequence is TGTGCCAGCTCACCGCAGGGTGGGATGAACACTGAAGCTTTCTTT.